This TCR beta chain was retrieved from a study of a mutant IDH1 vaccine in newly diagnosed glioma (dated by TCRdb to 2020 to 2023). For the wider study: In the chemotherapy-containing groups, vaccination started alongside temozolomide cycles, whereas in patients who had radiotherapy alone it started 4-6 weeks after radiotherapy. Of the 30 or so patients who were treated, about 62% were male and about 40% were female, and the mean age was approximately 40 years. Prior to enrollment, standard therapy consisting of radiotherapy alone, temozolomide alone, or radiochemotherapy with temozolomide had been administered to patients, with the combination being received by most patients. The week-35 safety follow-up took place at visit V12, and the week-47 end of study took place at visit V13. Peripheral blood was drawn at six visits: V03 (baseline), V05, V07, V10, V12 and V13. For exploratory analyses, longitudinal TCRB deep sequencing was carried out in about 25 treated patients wherever samples were available.

The study at large found these results: It was noted by the authors that analyses of patient blood samples could not be reproduced owing to sample limitations. Changes in the top peripheral T cell clonotypes picked up by TCRB sequencing did not appear to be linked to pseudoprogression. Vaccine-induced immune responses across multiple MHC alleles were detected in approximately 94% of patients. PBMC samples for TCRB deep sequencing were selected based on availability.

Note on this clone: Its antigen is still unknown. Per-base quality was not reported, and no clone a single base away is much larger than it.

The library was generated by the immunoSEQ multiplex PCR assay. Following the manufacturer's protocol, the hsTCRB Kit was used to amplify rearranged TCR beta chain sequences. Sequencing of TCRB libraries was carried out on an Illumina MiSeq. From the authors' description of their analysis: The kit vendor's proprietary platform handled demultiplexing, trimming and gene mapping. The table was pulled from immuneACCESS by TCRdb, which kept in-frame rearrangements only. Such tables lose some clones; where checked, under half of the loss comes from unresolved V genes, and the rest has no known cause. V, J and clone size reflect that table, while D and trimming were determined from the DNA. The sample table records roughly 25,000 clones; over 80% of these occur just once. 30% to 35% of the sample is held by the ten biggest clonotypes. Per the publication, the time point label means: week 35, safety follow-up. Each vaccine dose, consisting of 300 ug of a 20-mer mutant IDH1 peptide in Montanide, was administered subcutaneously with topical imiquimod. Patients were given eight vaccinations, in weeks 1, 3, 5, 7, 11, 15, 19 and 23, which matched visits V03 through V10. All donors had newly diagnosed IDH1-mutant astrocytomas of WHO grade 3 or 4 that showed loss of nuclear ATRX. The samples were drawn from NOA16, a multicentre, single-arm, open-label phase I trial in Germany that tested a mutant IDH1 peptide vaccine in humans for the first time. The DNeasy Blood and Tissue Kit was used to extract genomic DNA from EDTA blood for TCRB sequencing.

The material sequenced was PBMCs, taken from a glioma patient whose treatment included an IDH1 peptide vaccine. The sequence came from a man aged 30 to 45 with glioma.

The CDR3 is CAWSVEGPSYEQYF. Read as DNA, the sequence is TGTGCCTGGAGTGTAGAGGGTCCATCCTACGAGCAGTACTTC. This chain is built from TRBV30 and TRBJ2-7; the D gene is perhaps TRBD2, from 5 matching bases. Inclusive of the bounding cysteine and phenylalanine, the CDR3 is 14 residues long. This entry keeps only the CDR3 DNA: 42 bases, framed from base 1. Cut back by 0 bases and 1 base, the V and J ends lie 10 bases apart. Looking up the germline V gene (reference sequence) yields CDR1 GTSNPN and CDR2 SVGIG.